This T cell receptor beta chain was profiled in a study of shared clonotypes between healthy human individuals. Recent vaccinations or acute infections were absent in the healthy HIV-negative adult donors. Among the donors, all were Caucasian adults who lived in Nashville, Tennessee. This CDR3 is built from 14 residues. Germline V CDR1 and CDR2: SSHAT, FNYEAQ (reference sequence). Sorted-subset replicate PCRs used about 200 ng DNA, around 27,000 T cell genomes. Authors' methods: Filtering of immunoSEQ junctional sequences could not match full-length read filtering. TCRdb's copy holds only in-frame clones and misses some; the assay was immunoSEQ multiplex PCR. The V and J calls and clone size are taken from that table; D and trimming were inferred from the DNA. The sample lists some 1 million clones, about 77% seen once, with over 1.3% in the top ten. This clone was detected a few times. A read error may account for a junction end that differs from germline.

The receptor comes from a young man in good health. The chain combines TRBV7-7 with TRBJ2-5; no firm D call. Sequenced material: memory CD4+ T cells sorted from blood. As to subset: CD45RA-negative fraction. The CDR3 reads CASSPSGLGETQYF. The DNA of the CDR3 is TGTGCTAGCAGCCCATCGGGCCTTGGAGAGACCCAGTACTTC.